The 29 T cell receptor beta chains listed next were all sequenced from one sample in a study of CD8 T cells in ankylosing spondylitis (dated by TCRdb to about 2017). Libraries were built with 5' RACE. The sequencing machine was an Illumina HiSeq 2500. Using fastp at Q25 and MiXCR, TCRdb reprocessed the public reads and kept productive beta chains. CDR3 protein sequences are deduplicated, and each keeps its most common genes and DNA. The sample table records under 200,000 distinct CDR3 sequences; roughly 13% of these occur just once. Clones ranked in the top ten supply approximately 10% of the sample. Sequenced sample: blood, either unsorted or a sorted T cell fraction (not recorded which). The receptor set was obtained from a female donor with ankylosing spondylitis or in good health (not recorded which).

In this sample, this clonotype turned up a few times. J is TRBJ2-3 and V is TRBV3-1, with 7 bases that match TRBD2. This CDR3 has 17 amino acids. J gave up 4 bases and V 1 base, and 11 bases lay outside the gene matches. Germline V lookup: CDR1 LGHDT, CDR2 YNNKEL (reference sequence). The CDR3 DNA follows: TGTGCCAGCAGCCAAGCGGGGAGGGAGATTGTCGCAGATACGCAGTATTTT. Protein: CASSQAGREIVADTQYF.

The chain has TRBV11-2 and TRBJ2-1; perhaps TRBD1 as D (5 bases). CDR3 length equals 19 residues. From germline, CDR1 is SGHAT and CDR2 FQNNGV. The V end lost 5 bases, the J end lost 4 bases, and 27 bases lay between the germline ends. For the CDR3, the DNA is TGTGCCAGCAGCCCCCGCAGGGCCGGGTTCAGCCGACAGTACAATGAGCAGTTCTTC. Translated: CASSPRRAGFSRQYNEQFF.

This clonotype came up many times. The chain links TRBV12-3 or TRBV12-4 to TRBJ1-4; no reliable D call. With 2 bases removed from V and 8 bases from J, the gap between germline ends came to 12 bases. The length of the CDR3 is 14 residues. CDR3 amino acids: CASSLSVQGEKLFF. The CDR3 coding sequence is TGTGCCAGCAGTTTATCAGTCCAAGGGGAAAAACTGTTTTTT.

This clonotype was observed many times. The chain is built from TRBV7-2 and TRBJ2-1; the D gene could be TRBD1 or TRBD2 (5 bases each). This CDR3 is built from 15 residues. Germline CDR1 and CDR2: SGHTA and FQGNSA. The V gene lost 5 bases and the J gene lost 5 bases, with 16 bases spanning the gap. For the CDR3, the DNA is TGTGCCAGCAGCCCACCGGGGACCTCTAACAATGAGCAGTTCTTC. Translation gives CASSPPGTSNNEQFF.

The V call is TRBV4-1, the J call TRBJ2-7; no clear D. Trimming removed 5 bases at V and 4 bases at J, with 15 bases between. The CDR3 has 14 residues. Germline values: CDR1 MGHRA, CDR2 YSYEKL. DNA of the CDR3: TGCGCCAGCAGCGCGACGTTTAGTGTGTACGAGCAGTACTTC. Translated: CASSATFSVYEQYF.

The chain employs TRBV11-2 and TRBJ2-5, with D hard to call. Germline V CDR1 and CDR2: SGHAT, FQNNGV. V gave up 4 bases and J gave up 7 bases, with 13 bases separating them. The CDR3 has 13 residues. The CDR3 sequence: CASSSGPSGTQYF. The CDR3 DNA sequence: TGTGCCAGCAGCTCCGGGCCCTCGGGGACCCAGTACTTC.

J is TRBJ2-3 and V is TRBV20-1; 9 bases are shared with TRBD2. This CDR3 comprises 15 residues. V lost 4 bases, J lost 1 base, and 6 bases stayed unmatched. Germline loops: CDR1 DFQATT, CDR2 SNEGSKA (reference sequence). The CDR3 nucleotides read TGCAGTGCTACAGAACTAGCGGGTCGCACAGATACGCAGTATTTT. It encodes CSATELAGRTDTQYF.

This clonotype was observed at least ten times. The chain employs TRBV29-1 and TRBJ2-4; possibly TRBD2 for D (6 bases). Germline assignment: CDR1 SQVTM and CDR2 ANQGSEA. The CDR3 is made up of 13 amino acids. The V gene lost 1 base and the J gene lost 8 bases, with 12 bases spanning the gap. The CDR3 sequence: CSVEGLVSDIQYF. The CDR3 DNA sequence: TGCAGCGTTGAAGGACTAGTTAGTGACATTCAGTACTTC.

This clonotype was observed many times. The rearrangement links TRBV6-2 or TRBV6-3 to TRBJ2-3; D is undetermined. Trimming cost V 1 base and J 6 bases, with 2 bases left between them. CDR3 length: 11 residues. Germline CDR1 MNHEY, CDR2 SVGEGT. CDR3 DNA sequence: TGTGCCAGCAGTTACTGGGATACGCAGTATTTT. Its protein is CASSYWDTQYF.

The V call is TRBV30, the J call TRBJ1-2, with TRBD1 matching 9 bases. V was pared by 4 bases and J by 2 bases, with 5 bases of the junction left unmatched. Germline V gene lookup returns CDR1 GTSNPN and CDR2 SVGIG (reference sequence). The CDR3 covers 14 residues. In DNA, the CDR3 is TGTGCCTGGAATCGACAGGGGGGAAACTATGGCTACACCTTC. Its translation: CAWNRQGGNYGYTF.

This clonotype was detected a few times. This chain links TRBV20-1 with TRBJ2-7; 8 positions agree with TRBD1. Germline trimming cut 5 bases from V and 5 bases from J; bases unmatched to any gene: 5. Germline loops: CDR1 DFQATT, CDR2 SNEGSKA (reference sequence). This CDR3 region has 12 residues. CDR3: CSAQDRVHEQYF. In DNA, the CDR3 is TGCAGTGCTCAGGACAGGGTGCACGAGCAGTACTTC.

The table lists this clonotype with many counts. The J gene is TRBJ1-1, the V gene TRBV7-2; unclear D gene. From germline, CDR1 is SGHTA and CDR2 FQGNSA. V was pared by 4 bases and J by 0 bases, with 9 bases between. The CDR3 covers 14 residues. The CDR3 loop is CASSSDRLNTEAFF. The CDR3 region has the DNA TGTGCCAGCAGCTCCGACCGACTGAACACTGAAGCTTTCTTT.

This clonotype occurred many times. The chain has TRBV2 and TRBJ2-1, with TRBD2 matching over 12 bases. The CDR3 is made up of 18 amino acids. The germline V gene encodes CDR1 SNHLY and CDR2 FYNNEI. Losses at the gene ends were 5 bases for V and 5 bases for J; bases not matched to a gene: 13. The chain's CDR3 is CASSQTSGRHSGNNEQFF. CDR3 in DNA: TGTGCCAGCAGTCAGACTAGCGGGAGACATAGTGGAAACAATGAGCAGTTCTTC.

Here the CDR3 reads CSARFRLDEQYF. CDR3 in DNA: TGCAGTGCTAGATTTAGACTCGACGAGCAGTACTTC. The chain couples TRBV20-1 to TRBJ2-7, with D hard to call. Trimming cost V 2 bases and J 5 bases, with 10 bases left between them. CDR1 DFQATT and CDR2 SNEGSKA come from the germline V gene (reference sequence). The CDR3 is 12 residues long.

This clonotype was seen at least ten times. This sequence joins TRBV5-4 and TRBJ1-4; maybe TRBD1 (5 bases). This CDR3 spans 14 amino acids. Germline V gives CDR1 SGHNT, CDR2 YYREEE (reference sequence). The V gene lost 0 bases and the J gene lost 7 bases, with 10 bases spanning the gap. The DNA of the CDR3 is TGTGCCAGCAGCTTGGCCTCCGGGGGTGAAAAACTGTTTTTT. It encodes CASSLASGGEKLFF.

The rearrangement links TRBV20-1 to TRBJ1-5; TRBD1 matches at 7 bases. The CDR3 spans 14 residues. With 5 bases clipped from V and 0 bases from J, the junction kept 4 bases outside the gene matches. Per the germline V gene, CDR1 is DFQATT and CDR2 is SNEGSKA (reference sequence). CDR3: CSAQYRGSNQPQHF. The CDR3 nucleotides read TGCAGTGCTCAATACAGGGGTAGCAATCAGCCCCAGCATTTT.

The chain uses TRBV15 and TRBJ1-4; weak D call: TRBD1 (6 bases). Germline-derived CDR1 and CDR2 are LNHNV and YYDKDF (reference sequence). The CDR3 covers 16 residues. V lost 1 base, J lost 8 bases, and 17 bases lay in between. CDR3 DNA sequence: TGTGCCACCAGCAGAGCCTATGGCAGGGGAGCCGAAAAACTGTTTTTT. Residues: CATSRAYGRGAEKLFF.

The rearrangement uses TRBV4-3 and TRBJ2-7; TRBD2 is a possible D gene (5 bases). The V end lost 0 bases, the J end lost 3 bases, and 12 bases lay between the germline ends. The CDR3 loop spans 15 amino acids. CDR1 is LGHNA and CDR2 is YSLEER in the germline V gene. The CDR3 loop is CASSQDPRGSYEQYF. The CDR3 region has the DNA TGCGCCAGCAGCCAAGATCCTCGGGGAAGCTACGAGCAGTACTTC.

Only a few counts were recorded for this clonotype. The rearrangement uses TRBV20-1 and TRBJ2-7, with 10 positions matching TRBD2. The V gene's germline CDR1 is DFQATT and CDR2 SNEGSKA (reference sequence). This CDR3 has 18 residues. V was clipped by 2 bases and J by 1 base; unmatched bases: 14. The CDR3 bases are TGCAGTGCTAGATCCCCAGGGGCTAGCGGGAGTGCGTCCTACGAGCAGTACTTC. Amino acid sequence: CSARSPGASGSASYEQYF.

The V and J genes are TRBV6-5 and TRBJ2-7; D is unresolved. Germline CDR1 is MNHEY and CDR2 is SVGAGI. V was pared by 0 bases and J by 2 bases, with 8 bases between. The CDR3 consists of 14 residues. CDR3: CASSYSAQTYEQYF. In nucleotides, the CDR3 is TGTGCCAGCAGTTACTCGGCCCAGACCTACGAGCAGTACTTC.

This clonotype was recorded many times. The chain is built from TRBV11-1 and TRBJ1-6, with unresolved D. Germline CDR1 reads SGHAT; CDR2 reads FQDESV (reference sequence). Deletions cut 1 base from V and 0 bases from J, with 13 bases between. The CDR3 extends over 18 amino acids. In DNA, the CDR3 is TGTGCCAGCAGCTTAGAGAAGACCCTGAGCTCCTATAATTCACCCCTCCACTTT. Translating gives CASSLEKTLSSYNSPLHF.

This clonotype was observed a handful of times. The V gene is TRBV10-3, the J gene TRBJ2-1; 10 bases map to TRBD1. The length of the CDR3 is 15 residues. V lost 1 base and J lost 3; bases outside the gene matches: 0. Germline V gives CDR1 ENHRY, CDR2 SYGVKD. Here the CDR3 reads CAISEWDRGYNEQFF. The DNA of the CDR3 is TGTGCCATCAGTGAGTGGGACAGGGGCTACAATGAGCAGTTCTTC.

This chain joins TRBV5-8 and TRBJ2-5; TRBD1 might be the D (6 bases). Germline CDR1 is SGHTS and CDR2 is YDEGEE. This CDR3 spans 12 amino acids. V dropped 5 bases and J dropped 9 bases, with 14 bases sitting between them. DNA of the CDR3: TGTGCCAGCAGTTCCATCTACAGGGCCCAGTACTTC. As protein: CASSSIYRAQYF. Combining the CDR3 with reference TRBV5-8 and TRBJ2-5 gives the whole variable domain EAGVTQSPTHLIKTRGQQATLRCSPISGHTSVYWYQQALGLGLQFLLWYDEGEERNRGNFPPRFSGRQFPNYSSELNVNALELEDSALYLCASSSIYRAQYFGPGTRLLVL.

This clonotype was counted a few times. The chain combines TRBV7-3 with TRBJ2-2; TRBD1 matches at 9 bases. The trim removed 5 bases at V and 5 bases at J, leaving 9 bases unmatched. This CDR3 contains 16 residues. Germline V gene sequence: CDR1 SGHTA, CDR2 FQGTGA. CDR3 in amino acids: CASSTMDRGYTGELFF. The CDR3 coding sequence is TGTGCCAGCAGCACCATGGACAGGGGCTATACCGGGGAGCTGTTTTTT.

This clonotype was detected only a few times. The genes are TRBV7-8 and TRBJ2-5; 9 nucleotides match TRBD1. CDR1 SGHVS and CDR2 FQNEAQ come from the germline V gene. The CDR3 is 16 residues long. The ends lost 5 bases at V and 2 bases at J; junction bases unmatched: 9. This CDR3 is CASSTSGTGRQETQYF. CDR3 nucleotide sequence: TGTGCCAGCAGCACCTCCGGGACAGGGAGGCAAGAGACCCAGTACTTC.

In its sample, this clonotype was seen many times. This rearrangement joins TRBV14 to TRBJ1-3, with D possibly being TRBD1 (5 bases). Germline V gene data show CDR1 as SGHDN and CDR2 as FVKESK. The CDR3 length is 14 residues. V dropped 3 bases and J dropped 0 bases, with 6 bases sitting between them. CDR3 nucleotides: TGTGCCAGCAGCCATAGGGGCTCTGGAAACACCATATATTTT. This gives the protein CASSHRGSGNTIYF.

The sample holds a few counts of this clonotype. The chain has TRBV27 and TRBJ2-7; tentatively, D is TRBD1 or TRBD2 (7 bases each). The CDR3 is 15 amino acids. From germline, CDR1 is MNHEY and CDR2 SMNVEV (reference sequence). Trimming removed 4 bases at V and 5 bases at J, with 18 bases between. CDR3 DNA: TGTGCCAGCAGTTCCCCGGGGAGGGGGCTAAACGAGCAGTACTTC. Protein product: CASSSPGRGLNEQYF.

This clonotype has a handful of counts. This may arise from a read error, as a much more abundant clone is one base away. The chain combines TRBV20-1 with TRBJ1-1; D is undetermined. CDR3 length: 14 amino acids. V was pared by 2 bases and J by 4 bases, with 14 bases between. Germline V CDR1 and CDR2: DFQATT, SNEGSKA (reference sequence). The CDR3 DNA follows: TGCAGTGCTAGAAATGCAAGGGCGGGCACTGAAGCTTTCTTT. It translates to CSARNARAGTEAFF.

There are many counts of this clonotype. CDR3 residues: CASSLFGGLLYNSPLHF. The CDR3 DNA reads as TGTGCCAGCAGCTTATTCGGGGGTCTACTGTATAATTCACCCCTCCACTTT. V and J are TRBV7-8 and TRBJ1-6, with D possibly matching TRBD1 (5 bases). The CDR3 spans 17 residues. Trimming removed 2 bases at V and 4 bases at J, with 15 bases between. Germline V gene data show CDR1 as SGHVS and CDR2 as FQNEAQ.